This is a list of T cell receptor beta chains from one sample in a study of cytomegalovirus exposure and HLA in healthy donors. Some clones are missing from TCRdb's copy, which holds only in-frame ones; the method was immunoSEQ multiplex PCR. The sample table includes tens of thousands of clones. The material sequenced was PBMCs. These receptor sequences come from a man between 45 and 60 years old in good health and CMV-seronegative. Both conserved end residues are part of each CDR3. D genes are given only for firm matches.

V	D	length	J	DNA	CDR3
TRBV23-1	-	17	TRBJ2-2	TGCGCCAGCAGTCAGGGTGGGGGGGGCCAGAACACCGGGGAGCTGTTTTTT	CASSQGGGGQNTGELFF
TRBV28	-	14	TRBJ2-7	TGTGCCAGCAGTGGGGGCCACCTTAACCCCGAGCAGTACTTC	CASSGGHLNPEQYF
TRBV7-2	-	14	TRBJ1-1	TGTGCCAGCAGCTTAGCAATGAGGAACACTGAAGCTTTCTTT	CASSLAMRNTEAFF
TRBV4-2	TRBD2	20	TRBJ2-7	TGTGCCAGCAGCCCCGAGGGGCGGGCTAGCGGGGGGTTCCGCTCCTACGAGCAGTACTTC	CASSPEGRASGGFRSYEQYF
TRBV29-1	TRBD1	11	TRBJ1-2	TGCAGCTACAACAGGGGTCACGGCTACACCTTC	CSYNRGHGYTF
TRBV5-6	-	14	TRBJ1-2	TGTGCCAGCAGCTTAGGTCGGGGGAACTATGGCTACACCTTC	CASSLGRGNYGYTF
TRBV28	-	12	TRBJ2-7	TGTGCCAGCAGTTTATCGGGCTACGAGCAGTACTTC	CASSLSGYEQYF
TRBV4-2	-	17	TRBJ2-7	TGTGCCAGCAGCCACGTTAACACAGGGACCTCCTCCTACGAGCAGTACTTC	CASSHVNTGTSSYEQYF
TRBV7-9	TRBD1	15	TRBJ2-1	TGTGCCAGCAGCCAGACAGGGAACAACTACAATGAGCAGTTCTTC	CASSQTGNNYNEQFF
TRBV7-6	-	16	TRBJ1-2	TGTGCCAGCAGCTTAGGCGGGACGGACTCTGCCCGTGGCTACACCTTC	CASSLGGTDSARGYTF
TRBV2	-	12	TRBJ1-5	TGTGCCAGCGCCCCAACTCATCAGCCCCAGCATTTT	CASAPTHQPQHF
TRBV5-1	TRBD1	13	TRBJ1-1	TGCGCCAGTGAGGGACAGGACGGGGCTGAAGCTTTCTTT	CASEGQDGAEAFF
TRBV29-1	TRBD1	13	TRBJ1-1	TGCAGCGTTGAAACGGGTGACAGGGGAGAAGCTTTCTTT	CSVETGDRGEAFF
TRBV7-7	TRBD2	15	TRBJ2-2	TGTGCTAGCAGCTTAGGACTAGCGGGCACCGGGGAGCTGTTTTTT	CASSLGLAGTGELFF
TRBV28	TRBD1	14	TRBJ1-5	TGTGCCAGCAGTTCAGGGACAGGCTCAGAGCCCCAGCATTTT	CASSSGTGSEPQHF
TRBV6-5	-	15	TRBJ2-7	TGTGCCAGCAGTTACTCGATTGCAGGCGCCTACGAGCAGTACTTC	CASSYSIAGAYEQYF
TRBV7-3	-	13	TRBJ2-5	TGTGCCAGCAGCCTCGGACAGTTCGAGACCCAGTACTTC	CASSLGQFETQYF
TRBV5-1	TRBD1	16	TRBJ1-4	TGCGCCAGCAAGAGGACATCGGGACAGCCTAATGAAAAACTGTTTTTT	CASKRTSGQPNEKLFF
TRBV28	TRBD1	13	TRBJ2-7	TGTGCCAGCAGTTTTAAGGGGGCGCTTGAGCAGTACTTC	CASSFKGALEQYF
TRBV4-2	TRBD1	13	TRBJ1-1	TGTGCCAGCAGCCAGGATACAGGGGCTGAAGCTTTCTTT	CASSQDTGAEAFF
TRBV5-6	-	15	TRBJ1-1	TGTGCCAGCAGCTTGGGGGGCAGTTTGAACACTGAAGCTTTCTTT	CASSLGGSLNTEAFF
TRBV7-9	-	16	TRBJ2-6	TGTGCCAGCAGCCGTGGGGAGAACTCTGGGGCCAACGTCCTGACTTTC	CASSRGENSGANVLTF
TRBV28	-	14	TRBJ1-1	TGTGCCAGCCCAGAGGAGTTGAGAAACACTGAAGCTTTCTTT	CASPEELRNTEAFF
TRBV13	TRBD1	15	TRBJ2-7	TGTGCCAGCAGCTTATCTCACAGGGGGCCATACGAGCAGTACTTC	CASSLSHRGPYEQYF
TRBV30	-	13	TRBJ1-2	TGTGCCTGGAGTCGGACAGACAACTATGGCTACACCTTC	CAWSRTDNYGYTF
TRBV5-4	-	13	TRBJ2-4	TGTGCCAGCAGCTTGGGGGGCAGGAACATTCAGTACTTC	CASSLGGRNIQYF
TRBV10-3	TRBD1	16	TRBJ2-2	TGTGCCATCAGCTCTGGACAGGGGACGGGTACCGGGGAGCTGTTTTTT	CAISSGQGTGTGELFF
TRBV6-1	-	15	TRBJ2-2	TGTGCCAGCAGTGACAGGGAATCGAACACCGGGGAGCTGTTTTTT	CASSDRESNTGELFF
TRBV19	TRBD1	16	TRBJ1-1	TGTGCCAGTAGTACCACCGGGACAGGGGTCGTGGAGGAAGCTTTCTTT	CASSTTGTGVVEEAFF
TRBV20-1	TRBD1	11	TRBJ1-1	TGCAGTATACAGGGGGACACTGAAGCTTTCTTT	CSIQGDTEAFF
TRBV5-1	-	15	TRBJ1-4	TGCGCCAGCAGCTCCAGGACAGCAACTAATGAAAAACTGTTTTTT	CASSSRTATNEKLFF
TRBV10-3	TRBD1	16	TRBJ2-2	TGTGCCATCAGTGAGTTAGGGACAGCGAACACCGGGGAGCTGTTTTTT	CAISELGTANTGELFF
TRBV10-3	-	14	TRBJ1-2	TGTGCCTCCTCCCCCAGGGTCGTCAACTATGGCTACACCTTC	CASSPRVVNYGYTF
TRBV5-4	TRBD1	17	TRBJ2-7	TGTGCCAGCAGCCCTGGACAGGGCCGCCAATCTTTCTACGAGCAGTACTTC	CASSPGQGRQSFYEQYF
TRBV5-8	-	15	TRBJ1-3	TGTGCCAGCAGCTTGGCCCCTAACTCTGGAAACACCATATATTTT	CASSLAPNSGNTIYF
TRBV6-5	TRBD2	15	TRBJ2-3	TGTGCCAGCAGCATGACGGGGGGGAGCACAGATACGCAGTATTTT	CASSMTGGSTDTQYF
TRBV7-2	-	13	TRBJ1-6	TGTGCCAGCAGCTACAGGGTTAATTCACCCCTCCACTTT	CASSYRVNSPLHF
TRBV7-9	TRBD1	17	TRBJ2-3	TGTGCCAGCAGCTTAGCCGCTACAGGGGTTTACACAGATACGCAGTATTTT	CASSLAATGVYTDTQYF
TRBV6-1	TRBD1	15	TRBJ1-5	TGTGCCAGCAGTCCTACAGGGGTCTCCGGTCAGCCCCAGCATTTT	CASSPTGVSGQPQHF
TRBV7-9	-	16	TRBJ1-3	TGTGCCAGCAGCTCTACCCCACGGGGTCGCCGAAACACCATATATTTT	CASSSTPRGRRNTIYF
TRBV2	TRBD1	14	TRBJ2-7	TGTGCCAGCAGTGAATACAGGGGGCCGTACGAGCAGTACTTC	CASSEYRGPYEQYF
TRBV7-8	-	15	TRBJ2-7	TGTGCCAGCAGCTACCCCAAGGGGGTTATAGGCGAGCAGTACTTC	CASSYPKGVIGEQYF
TRBV5-1	-	15	TRBJ2-7	TGCGCCAGCAGCTTGAGCAGGGGTACAACCTACGAGCAGTACTTC	CASSLSRGTTYEQYF
TRBV19	-	14	TRBJ1-2	TGTGCCAGTAGTATGGGCAGGTTAGAATATGGCTACACCTTC	CASSMGRLEYGYTF
TRBV18	-	15	TRBJ1-3	TGTGCCAGCTCGCCCCAGGATGGCAGTGGAAACACCATATATTTT	CASSPQDGSGNTIYF
TRBV5-1	-	12	TRBJ2-7	TGCGCCAGCAGCTTGGCCAACTACGAGCAGTACTTC	CASSLANYEQYF
TRBV9	TRBD1	12	TRBJ2-5	TGTGCCAGCAGCCGACAGGGTGGAGAGCAGTACTTC	CASSRQGGEQYF
TRBV28	TRBD1	12	TRBJ1-2	TGTGCCACCTGGGACAGGAAGTATGGCTACACCTTC	CATWDRKYGYTF
TRBV6-5	-	15	TRBJ1-4	TGTGCCAGCAGCCGCGGGTCGTCAACTAATGAAAAACTGTTTTTT	CASSRGSSTNEKLFF
TRBV7-6	TRBD1	16	TRBJ1-1	TGTGCCAGCAGCTACCTCCTCGGGACAGCGTCAATAGAAGCTTTCTTT	CASSYLLGTASIEAFF
TRBV10-3	TRBD2	13	TRBJ2-1	TGTGCCATCAGGAGCGGGGTACTCAATGAGCAGTTCTTC	CAIRSGVLNEQFF
TRBV11-2	-	14	TRBJ2-7	TGTGCCAGCAGCTTATCGGGGAGCGCCTACGAGCAGTACTTC	CASSLSGSAYEQYF
TRBV5-1	-	13	TRBJ1-1	TGCGCCAGCAATCTTGCGGGGGACACTGAAGCTTTCTTT	CASNLAGDTEAFF